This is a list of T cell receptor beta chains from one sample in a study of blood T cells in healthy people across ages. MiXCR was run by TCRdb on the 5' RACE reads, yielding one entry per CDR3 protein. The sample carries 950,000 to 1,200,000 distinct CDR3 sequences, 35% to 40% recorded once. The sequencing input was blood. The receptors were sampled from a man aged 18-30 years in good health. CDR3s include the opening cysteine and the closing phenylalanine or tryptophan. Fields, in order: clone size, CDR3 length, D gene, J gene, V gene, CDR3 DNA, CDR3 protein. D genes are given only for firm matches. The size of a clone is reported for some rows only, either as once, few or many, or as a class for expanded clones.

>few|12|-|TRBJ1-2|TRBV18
TGTGCCAGCTCACTACGGGCAGTTGGCTACACCTTC
CASSLRAVGYTF
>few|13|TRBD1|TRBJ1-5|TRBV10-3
TGTGCCACCGGGACAGGGGCCAATCAGCCCCAGCATTTT
CATGTGANQPQHF
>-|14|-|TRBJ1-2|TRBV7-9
TGTGCCAGCAGTTCGGTGGTGGGGGGCTATGGCTACACCTTC
CASSSVVGGYGYTF
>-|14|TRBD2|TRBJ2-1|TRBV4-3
TGCGCCAGCAGCCTCCGGGGGGGACACAATGAGCAGTTCTTC
CASSLRGGHNEQFF
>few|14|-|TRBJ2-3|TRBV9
TGTGCCAGCAGCGCGCCCCCTCCACTGGATACGCAGTATTTT
CASSAPPPLDTQYF
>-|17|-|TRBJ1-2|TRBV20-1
TGCAGTGCTAGAGATAGGGGGAGGACATCCTCCAACTGTGGCTACACCTTC
CSARDRGRTSSNCGYTF
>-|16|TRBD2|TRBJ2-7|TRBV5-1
TGCGCCAGCAGCTTGGAGGGGACTAGCGTTACCTACGAGCAGTACTTC
CASSLEGTSVTYEQYF
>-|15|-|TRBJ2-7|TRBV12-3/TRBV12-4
TGTGCCAGCAGTGTATCCGGGACTCTGGGCAATGAGCAGTACTTC
CASSVSGTLGNEQYF
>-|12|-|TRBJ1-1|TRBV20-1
TGCAGTGCTAAGCGACAGAACACTGAAGCTTTCTTT
CSAKRQNTEAFF
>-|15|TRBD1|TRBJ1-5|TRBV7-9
TGTGCCAGCACCAAAGGGGGCAAAACTCATCAGCCCCAGCATTTT
CASTKGGKTHQPQHF
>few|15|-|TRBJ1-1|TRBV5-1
TGCGCCAGCAGCGACTCCAGGGGCGAGGGCACTGAAGCTTTCTTT
CASSDSRGEGTEAFF
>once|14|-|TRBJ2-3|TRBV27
TGTGCCAGCAGTCCCCAGACTCCCCCAGATACGCAGTATTTT
CASSPQTPPDTQYF
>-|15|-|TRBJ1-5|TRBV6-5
TGTGCCAGCAGCCCTTCAGATCGAGGGAGCCAGCCCCAGCATTTT
CASSPSDRGSQPQHF
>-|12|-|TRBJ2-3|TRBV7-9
TGTGCCAGCAGCTTAACAGAAGATACGCAGTATTTT
CASSLTEDTQYF
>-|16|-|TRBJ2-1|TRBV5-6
TGTGCCAGCAGCTTAGGTTGGGGGGGCCACTACAATGAGCAGTTCTTC
CASSLGWGGHYNEQFF
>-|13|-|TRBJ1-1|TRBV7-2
TGTGCCAGCAGCTTAGTTGGGATGACAGAAGCTTTCTTT
CASSLVGMTEAFF
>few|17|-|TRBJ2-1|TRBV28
TGTGCCACCCAACCTATTAGTGAAACAAGATCCTACAATGAGCAGTTCTTC
CATQPISETRSYNEQFF
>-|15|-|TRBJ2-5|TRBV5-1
TGCGCCAGCAGCTTGTTGGGGGATACACAAGAGACCCAGTACTTC
CASSLLGDTQETQYF
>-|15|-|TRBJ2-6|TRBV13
TGTGCCAGCACCATAGGCGGCTCTGGGCCCAACGTCCTGGCTTTC
CASTIGGSGPNVLAF
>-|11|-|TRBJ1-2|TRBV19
TGTGCCAGTAGAGGCGAGTATGGCTACACCTTC
CASRGEYGYTF
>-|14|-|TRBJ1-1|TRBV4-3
TGCGCCAGCAGCCAAGATCCAACCCGTGGCCAGGCTTTCTTT
CASSQDPTRGQAFF
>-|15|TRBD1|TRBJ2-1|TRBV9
TGTGCCAGCAGCGTTACCGGGACAGCATACAATGAGCAGTTCTTC
CASSVTGTAYNEQFF
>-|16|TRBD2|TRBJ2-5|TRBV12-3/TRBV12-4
TGTGCCAGCAGTTTAGCCGGGACTAGCGGGGGCAATGAGCAGTACTTC
CASSLAGTSGGNEQYF
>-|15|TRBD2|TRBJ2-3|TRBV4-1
TGCGCCAGCAGCCAAGTTTGGACTAGCGGGAGGACGCAGTATTTT
CASSQVWTSGRTQYF
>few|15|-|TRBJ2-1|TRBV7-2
TGTGCCAGCAGCTTAGCATCAGGAACCTACAATGAGCAGTTCTTC
CASSLASGTYNEQFF
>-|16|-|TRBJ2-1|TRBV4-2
TGTGCCAGCAGCCAAGCCCAGGGATCTCGGGACAATGAGCAGTTCTTC
CASSQAQGSRDNEQFF
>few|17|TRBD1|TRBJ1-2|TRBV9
TGTGCCAGCAGCCCCTACTTCCCCGGGACAGTAAACTATGGCTACACCTTC
CASSPYFPGTVNYGYTF
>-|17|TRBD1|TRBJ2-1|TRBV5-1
TGCGCCAGCAGCTTGGGAGTCGGGACAGCCAACTGCAATGAGCAGTTCTTC
CASSLGVGTANCNEQFF
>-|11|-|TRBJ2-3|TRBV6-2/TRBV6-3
TGTGCCAGCGCTTTCACAGATACGCAGTATTTT
CASAFTDTQYF
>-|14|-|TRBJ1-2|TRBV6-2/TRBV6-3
TGTGCCAGCAGTTACCCCTCAGGGACCTACGGCTACACCTTC
CASSYPSGTYGYTF
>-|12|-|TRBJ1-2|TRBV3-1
TGTGCCAGCACCCGGGGGTTCTATGGCTACACCTTC
CASTRGFYGYTF
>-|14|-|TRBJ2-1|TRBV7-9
TGTGCCAGCAACGCCGCAGGGGAAGGGAATGCGCAGTTCTTC
CASNAAGEGNAQFF
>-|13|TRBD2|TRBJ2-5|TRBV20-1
TGCAGTGCTAGAGTTCCGGGGGGGCCTGAGCAGTACTTC
CSARVPGGPEQYF
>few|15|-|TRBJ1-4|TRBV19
TGTGCCACCTCAGAAGGCGCAACAACTAATGAAAAACTGTTTTTT
CATSEGATTNEKLFF
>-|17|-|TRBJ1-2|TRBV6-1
TGTGCCAGCAGTGAAGAGGTCGGGGGACCGTTAAACTATGGCTACACCTTC
CASSEEVGGPLNYGYTF
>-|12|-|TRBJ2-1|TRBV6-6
TGTGCCAGCAGGGATCGGGACAATGAGCAGTTCTTC
CASRDRDNEQFF
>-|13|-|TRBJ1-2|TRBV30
TGTGCCTGGAGGGACAGCCCTAACTATGGCTACACCTTC
CAWRDSPNYGYTF
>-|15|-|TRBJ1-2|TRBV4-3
TGCGCCAGCAGCCAAGATTCCGGGACTAACTATGGCTACACCTTC
CASSQDSGTNYGYTF
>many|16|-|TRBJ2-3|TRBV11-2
TGTGCCAGCAGACCCCCAGGGTTTGACCACACAGATACGCAGTATTTT
CASRPPGFDHTDTQYF
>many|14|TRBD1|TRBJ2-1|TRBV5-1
TGCGCCAGCAGCAGGACAGGGGCGCTCAATGAGCAGTTCTTC
CASSRTGALNEQFF
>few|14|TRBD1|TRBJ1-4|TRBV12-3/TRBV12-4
TGTGCCAGCAGCTGGACAGGGAAAAATGAAAAACTGTTTTTT
CASSWTGKNEKLFF
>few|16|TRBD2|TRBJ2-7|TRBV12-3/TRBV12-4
TGTGCCAGCAGCCAGAGCGGGGGGTATATTCCCTACGAGCAGTACTTC
CASSQSGGYIPYEQYF
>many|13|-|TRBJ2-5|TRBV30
TGTGCCTTCTGCAGAACTTCCGCGGAGACCCAGTACTTC
CAFCRTSAETQYF
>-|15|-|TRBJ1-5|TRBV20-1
TGCAGTGCTAGAGATCCAGGGGAGGGCCATCAGCCCCAGCATTTT
CSARDPGEGHQPQHF
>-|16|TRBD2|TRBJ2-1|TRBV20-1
TGCAGTGCTAGAGATCTATGGGGAGGGACCTACAATGAGCAGTTCTTC
CSARDLWGGTYNEQFF
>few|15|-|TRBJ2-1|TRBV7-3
TGTGCCAGCAGCTTAACTAGCATCTTCTACAATGAGCAGTTCTTC
CASSLTSIFYNEQFF
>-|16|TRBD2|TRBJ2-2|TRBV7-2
TGTGCCAGCAGCTTAAATGCGGGGGGCCTCACCGGGGAGCTGTTTTTT
CASSLNAGGLTGELFF
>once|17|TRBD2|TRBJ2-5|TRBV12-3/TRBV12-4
TGTGCCAGCAGCCCAGTGGTCCGGGGCGGGGGGAAAGAGACCCAGTACTTC
CASSPVVRGGGKETQYF
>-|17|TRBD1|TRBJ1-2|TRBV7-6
TGTGCCAGCAGCTCAGCGGGACCGGGACAGATAAACTATGGCTACACCTTC
CASSSAGPGQINYGYTF
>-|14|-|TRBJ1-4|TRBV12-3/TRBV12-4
TGTGCCAGCAGCAAAGAAAATACTAATGAAAAACTGTTTTTT
CASSKENTNEKLFF
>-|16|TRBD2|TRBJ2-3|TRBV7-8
TGTGCCAGCAGCCGACTAGCGGACGGCTTCACAGATACGCAGTATTTT
CASSRLADGFTDTQYF
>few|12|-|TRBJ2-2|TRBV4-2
TGTGCCAGCAGCCCTGCGGGGAGGGAGCTGTTTTTT
CASSPAGRELFF
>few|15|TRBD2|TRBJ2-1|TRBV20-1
TGCAGTGCTAGAGATCTAGCGGGGGTGGGCAATGAGCAGTTCTTC
CSARDLAGVGNEQFF
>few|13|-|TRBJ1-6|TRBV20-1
TGCAGTGCCGGGGACCGGGGATGGTCACCCCTCCACTTT
CSAGDRGWSPLHF
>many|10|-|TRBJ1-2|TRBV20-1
TGCAGTGCTGGAGACTATGGCTACACCTTC
CSAGDYGYTF